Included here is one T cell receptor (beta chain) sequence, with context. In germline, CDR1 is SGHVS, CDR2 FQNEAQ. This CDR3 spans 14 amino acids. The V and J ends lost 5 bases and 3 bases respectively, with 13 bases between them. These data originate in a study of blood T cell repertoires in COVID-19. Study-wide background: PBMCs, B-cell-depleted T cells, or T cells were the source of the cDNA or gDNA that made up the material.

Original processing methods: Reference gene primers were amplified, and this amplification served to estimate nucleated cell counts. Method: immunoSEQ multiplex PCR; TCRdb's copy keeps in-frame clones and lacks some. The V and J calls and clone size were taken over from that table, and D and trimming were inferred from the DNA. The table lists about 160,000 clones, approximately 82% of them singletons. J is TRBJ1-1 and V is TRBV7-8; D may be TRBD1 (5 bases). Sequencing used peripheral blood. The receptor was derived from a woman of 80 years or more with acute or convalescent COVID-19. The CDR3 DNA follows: TGTGCCAGCAGCATTTTAGGGGCGGACACTGAAGCTTTCTTT. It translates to CASSILGADTEAFF.